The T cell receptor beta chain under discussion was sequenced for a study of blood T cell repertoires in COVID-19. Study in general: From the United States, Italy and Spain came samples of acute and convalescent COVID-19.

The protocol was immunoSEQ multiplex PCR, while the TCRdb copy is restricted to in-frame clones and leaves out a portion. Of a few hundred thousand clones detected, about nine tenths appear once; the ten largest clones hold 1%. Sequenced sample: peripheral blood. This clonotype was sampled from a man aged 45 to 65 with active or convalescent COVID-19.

The DNA of the CDR3 is TGCAGCGTCGGACAGGGGGCCCTCGCGTCCTACGAGCAGTACTTC. Residues: CSVGQGALASYEQYF. V and J are TRBV29-1 and TRBJ2-7; 11 bases agree with TRBD1. This CDR3 is 15 amino acids long. V was clipped by 6 bases and J by 1 base; unmatched bases: 8. In germline, CDR1 is SQVTM, CDR2 ANQGSEA.